This TCR beta chain was observed in a study of cytomegalovirus exposure and HLA in healthy donors. Amplification used 60 Vbeta primers and 13 Jbeta primers. The protocol was immunoSEQ multiplex PCR, while the TCRdb copy is restricted to in-frame clones and leaves out a portion. This table has over 150,000 clones, 75% appearing once. This clone was counted between two and nine times. The receptor was derived from a male donor in good health and CMV-seronegative. Sequenced: PBMCs.

CDR3: CASSSQFGEYF. CDR3 bases: TGTGCCAGCAGTTCCCAGTTCGGGGAGTATTTT. The chain couples TRBV28 to TRBJ2-3, with a weak D call TRBD2 (5 bases). This CDR3 has 11 residues. Germline CDR1 reads MDHEN; CDR2 reads SYDVKM. The V gene lost 4 bases and the J gene lost 13 bases, with 12 bases spanning the gap.